These 9 T cell receptor beta chains share one sample of origin, sequenced in a study of technical replicates of blood from a handful of donors. Produced via immunoSEQ multiplex PCR; TCRdb's table is partial and in-frame only. The sample lists around 97,000 clones, roughly 95% occurring once. Sequencing used T cells isolated from PBMCs. Receptor source: a human donor in good health.

The CDR3 reads CASTRGSYNEQFF. Here the CDR3 DNA reads TGTGCCAGCACCCGGGGCTCCTACAATGAGCAGTTCTTC. The chain employs TRBV7-9 and TRBJ2-1, with D tentatively TRBD2 (5 bases). The germline V gene has CDR1 SEHNR and CDR2 FQNEAQ (reference sequence). V lost 7 bases and J 0 bases, leaving 7 bases between the germline ends. The CDR3 is 13 residues long.

This clone was picked up a small number of times. V gene TRBV6-5 combines with J gene TRBJ2-3; a possible D gene is TRBD2 (5 bases). The germline V gene has CDR1 MNHEY and CDR2 SVGAGI. V gave up 8 bases and J gave up 4 bases, with 13 bases separating them. This CDR3 spans 13 amino acids. CDR3 amino acids: CASGYVEADTQYF. The CDR3 nucleotides are TGTGCCAGCGGGTACGTGGAGGCAGATACGCAGTATTTT.

J is TRBJ2-2 and V is TRBV14; perhaps TRBD2 as D (6 bases). With 1 base removed from V and 1 base from J, the gap between germline ends came to 13 bases. The germline gives CDR1 SGHDN, CDR2 FVKESK. This CDR3 has 17 amino acids. CDR3 in amino acids: CASSQVHGTVNTGELFF. In DNA form, the CDR3 reads TGTGCCAGCAGCCAAGTTCATGGGACTGTGAACACCGGGGAGCTGTTTTTT.

The V call is TRBV11-2, the J call TRBJ2-3, with 11 bases fitting TRBD2. V shed 1 base and J 0 bases; nucleotides not matched to a gene: 6. Germline V lookup: CDR1 SGHAT, CDR2 FQNNGV. This CDR3 contains 18 residues. For the CDR3, the DNA is TGTGCCAGCAGCTTAGGTAGCGGGAGGGGTAGAAGCACAGATACGCAGTATTTT. Translation: CASSLGSGRGRSTDTQYF.

The chain is built from TRBV29-1 and TRBJ2-7, with a possible D match to TRBD2 (6 bases). V was pared by 2 bases and J by 4 bases, with 12 bases between. The germline gives CDR1 SQVTM, CDR2 ANQGSEA. The CDR3 has 13 amino acids. The CDR3 nucleotides read TGCAGCGTTGAATCCGGGACTGGTTACGAGCAGTACTTC. Protein sequence: CSVESGTGYEQYF.

The chain recombines TRBV11-1 with TRBJ2-7; D ambiguous. V gave up 8 bases and J gave up 3 bases, with 17 bases separating them. CDR3 size: 14 residues. CDR1 is SGHAT, CDR2 FQDESV, per germline (reference sequence). The chain's CDR3 is CASGTRETIYEQYF. CDR3 bases: TGTGCCAGCGGTACCCGCGAAACCATCTACGAGCAGTACTTC.

The chain couples TRBV18 to TRBJ2-7; the D gene is possibly TRBD2 (5 bases). V was shortened by 1 base and J by 2 bases, with 12 bases between the two germline ends. Germline V gene sequence: CDR1 KGHSH, CDR2 LQKENI. CDR3 length: 15 amino acids. The CDR3 here is CASSPQGGGTYEQYF. CDR3 DNA sequence: TGTGCCAGCTCACCACAAGGAGGTGGTACCTACGAGCAGTACTTC.

This chain connects TRBV30 to TRBJ1-3; D gene uncertain. CDR3 length: 14 residues. Germline V gene lookup returns CDR1 GTSNPN and CDR2 SVGIG (reference sequence). V lost 3 bases and J 2 bases, leaving 11 bases between the germline ends. CDR3 coding DNA: TGTGCCTGGAGCTTAGTTATAACTGGAAACACCATATATTTT. Translating it yields CAWSLVITGNTIYF.

This clone showed up just once. CDR3 sequence: CASQPRDRLYGYTF. In DNA, the CDR3 is TGTGCCAGCCAGCCTCGGGACAGACTCTATGGCTACACCTTC. The chain recombines TRBV27 with TRBJ1-2, with 7 bases lining up with TRBD1. Germline V gives CDR1 MNHEY, CDR2 SMNVEV (reference sequence). The CDR3 contains 14 residues. V gave up 8 bases and J gave up 4 bases; unmatched junction bases: 10.